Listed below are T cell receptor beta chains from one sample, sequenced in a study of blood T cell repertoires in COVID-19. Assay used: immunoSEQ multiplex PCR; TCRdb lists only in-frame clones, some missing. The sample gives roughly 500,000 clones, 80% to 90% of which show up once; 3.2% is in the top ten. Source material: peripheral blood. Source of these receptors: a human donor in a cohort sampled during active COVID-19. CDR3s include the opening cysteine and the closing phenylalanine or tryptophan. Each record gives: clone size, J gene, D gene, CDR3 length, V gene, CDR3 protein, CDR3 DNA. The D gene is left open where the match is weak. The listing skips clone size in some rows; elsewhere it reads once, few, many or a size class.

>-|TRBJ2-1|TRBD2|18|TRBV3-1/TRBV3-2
CASSRLAGRSSSYNEQFF
TGTGCCAGCAGCCGACTAGCGGGACGATCCAGCTCCTACAATGAGCAGTTCTTC
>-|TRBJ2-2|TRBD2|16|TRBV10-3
CAIRFSGSPNTGELFF
TGTGCCATCAGGTTTAGCGGGAGCCCGAACACCGGGGAGCTGTTTTTT
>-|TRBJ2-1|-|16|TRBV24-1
CATSDRSSSSYNEQFF
TGTGCCACCAGTGACCGTAGTAGCAGTTCTTACAATGAGCAGTTCTTC
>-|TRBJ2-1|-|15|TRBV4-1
CASSQETTAHNEQFF
TGCGCCAGCAGCCAAGAGACTACCGCACACAATGAGCAGTTCTTC
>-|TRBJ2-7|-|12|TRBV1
CTSSAGPYEQYF
TGCACCAGCAGTGCCGGTCCCTACGAGCAGTACTTC
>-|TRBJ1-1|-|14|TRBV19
CASRGAVIGTEAFF
TGTGCCAGTAGAGGGGCCGTTATTGGCACTGAAGCTTTCTTT
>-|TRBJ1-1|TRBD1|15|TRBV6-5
CASSRGQGSPNEAFF
TGTGCCAGCAGCCGAGGACAGGGGTCCCCCAACGAAGCTTTCTTT
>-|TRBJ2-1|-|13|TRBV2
CASSELNGNEQFF
TGTGCCAGCAGTGAACTAAATGGCAATGAGCAGTTCTTC
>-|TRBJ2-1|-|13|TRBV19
CASSTDYLNEQFF
TGTGCCAGTAGTACGGACTACCTCAATGAGCAGTTCTTC
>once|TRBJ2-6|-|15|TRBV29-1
CSVRDISSGANVLTF
TGCAGCGTTAGGGACATATCCTCTGGGGCCAACGTCCTGACTTTC
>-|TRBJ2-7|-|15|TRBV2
CASSPGVAVFYEQYF
TGTGCCAGCAGCCCCGGGGTGGCCGTCTTCTACGAGCAGTACTTC
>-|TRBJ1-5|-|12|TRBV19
CASGQPNQPQHF
TGTGCCAGCGGACAGCCTAATCAGCCCCAGCATTTT
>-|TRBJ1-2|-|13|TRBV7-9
CASSVQGVGGYTF
TGTGCCAGCAGCGTACAGGGTGTAGGGGGCTACACCTTC
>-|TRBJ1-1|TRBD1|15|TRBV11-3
CASSRRTGANTEAFF
TGTGCCAGCAGCCGACGGACAGGGGCGAACACTGAAGCTTTCTTT
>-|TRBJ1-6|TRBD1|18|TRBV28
CASSLPGTGFSYNSPLHF
TGTGCCAGCAGTTTACCAGGGACAGGATTTTCTTATAATTCACCCCTCCACTTT
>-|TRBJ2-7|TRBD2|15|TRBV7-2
CASSLVSSGAYEQYF
TGTGCCAGCAGCTTAGTCAGTAGCGGGGCCTACGAGCAGTACTTC